One and the same sample provided the 24 T cell receptor beta chains below, sequenced in a study of blood T cells in healthy people across ages. A second PCR of about 6 to 12 cycles used a sample-barcoded 5' primer and a J-beta primer mix. A single record per CDR3 protein comes from TCRdb applying MiXCR to the 5' RACE reads. There are hundreds of thousands of distinct CDR3 sequences in the sample; 55% to 70% occur only once, and 22% lies in the top ten. Input material: blood. The receptors were gathered from a man aged 30-40 years in good health.

This clonotype was seen more than once but under ten times. The chain combines TRBV9 with TRBJ2-7, with 7 nucleotides matching TRBD1. The trim removed 3 bases at V and 5 bases at J, leaving 14 bases unmatched. CDR3 length: 16 amino acids. The germline gives CDR1 SGDLS, CDR2 YYNGEE. Written as DNA, the CDR3 is TGTGCCAGCAGCGCCCGATCGGGACAGTCGTTCCACGAGCAGTACTTC. It encodes CASSARSGQSFHEQYF.

The CDR3 loop reads CATKGGTDEQYF. The CDR3 DNA sequence: TGTGCCACCAAGGGAGGGACTGACGAGCAGTACTTC. The V and J genes are TRBV10-3 and TRBJ2-7; 7 bases line up with TRBD2. V lost 10 bases to trimming and J lost 5 bases; unmatched junction nucleotides: 8. Germline V gene sequence: CDR1 ENHRY, CDR2 SYGVKD. The CDR3 totals 12 residues.

This clonotype has more than one count but fewer than ten. The V and J genes are TRBV10-3 and TRBJ2-5; a possible D gene is TRBD2 (5 bases). The assigned J gene may be wrong: the sequence end matches TRBJ2-7 better. CDR3 length: 18 amino acids. CDR1 ENHRY and CDR2 SYGVKD come from the germline V gene. The CDR3 DNA sequence: TGTGCCATCAGTGAGTCGTTGTACCTTGAGGGAATTTTGGACGAGCAGTACTTC. It translates to CAISESLYLEGILDEQYF.

The chain carries TRBV27 and TRBJ2-6; the D gene could be TRBD1 or TRBD2 (5 bases each). The CDR3 has 16 residues. The V gene lost 5 bases and the J gene lost 0 bases, with 11 bases spanning the gap. Looked up from germline, CDR1 is MNHEY and CDR2 is SMNVEV (reference sequence). The CDR3 DNA follows: TGTGCCAGCAGTGCCTCCGGGACCTCTGGGGCCAACGTCCTGACTTTC. This translates into CASSASGTSGANVLTF.

This clonotype has only a few counts. The chain employs TRBV6-1 and TRBJ1-2; D might be TRBD1 (5 bases). The V gene's germline CDR1 is MNHNS and CDR2 SASEGT. The ends were cut back, 6 bases at V and 6 bases at J, with 17 bases in the middle. The CDR3 has 14 residues. CDR3 DNA: TGTGCCAGCAGATTGGGGCAGGGCGTTGATGGCTACACCTTC. It yields the protein CASRLGQGVDGYTF.

The J gene is TRBJ1-1, the V gene TRBV10-3, with D possibly being TRBD1 (5 bases). This CDR3 is built from 15 residues. V gave up 0 bases and J gave up 0 bases, with 8 bases separating them. Germline CDR1 ENHRY, CDR2 SYGVKD. CDR3: CAISESEGVNTEAFF. CDR3 in DNA: TGTGCCATCAGTGAGTCGGAAGGGGTGAACACTGAAGCTTTCTTT.

This chain uses TRBV5-1 with TRBJ2-4, with D tentatively TRBD1 (5 bases). V dropped 4 bases and J dropped 5 bases, with 16 bases sitting between them. CDR3 length: 15 residues. Per the germline V gene, CDR1 is SGHRS and CDR2 is YFSETQ. In nucleotides, the CDR3 is TGCGCCAGCAGCGCAAGGGGTCTCGAGGAAAACATTCAGTACTTC. Its translation: CASSARGLEENIQYF.

This clonotype was seen ten or more times. V gene TRBV7-2 combines with J gene TRBJ2-7; D is perhaps TRBD1 (6 bases). Between the trimmed V and J ends, which lost 1 base and 7 bases, there was a span of 17 bases. The CDR3 is 15 amino acids. Germline CDR1 is SGHTA and CDR2 is FQGNSA. In DNA form, the CDR3 reads TGTGCCAGCAGCTTAGTTATGGACAGCGCTCGGGAGCAGTACTTC. It encodes CASSLVMDSAREQYF.

In its sample, this clonotype was seen a few times. This sequence joins TRBV7-9 and TRBJ2-6; D is unclear. This CDR3 is built from 8 residues. V was trimmed by 10 bases and J by 8 bases, leaving 0 bases between them. Germline CDR1 SEHNR, CDR2 FQNEAQ (reference sequence). CDR3 coding DNA: TGTGCCACCAACGTCCTGACTTTC. Translating gives CATNVLTF.

In DNA form, the CDR3 reads TGTGCCAGCAGCTTGCGGGAGGCCCCTAGCGAGCAGTACTTC. Translated: CASSLREAPSEQYF. The V gene is TRBV7-2, the J gene TRBJ2-7; the match to TRBD2 covers 8 bases. J lost 6 bases, V lost 3 bases, and 7 bases had no gene match. Germline values: CDR1 SGHTA, CDR2 FQGNSA. This CDR3 has 14 amino acids.

In this sample, this clonotype turned up a few times. The chain carries TRBV29-1 and TRBJ2-1; unclear D gene. The CDR3 loop spans 15 amino acids. Germline-derived CDR1 and CDR2 are SQVTM and ANQGSEA. Trimming shortened V by 4 bases and J by 0 bases, and 13 bases separated the two germline ends. In DNA, the CDR3 is TGCAGCGTTGCCGAGCAGTCGAGCTCCTACAATGAGCAGTTCTTC. This sequence encodes CSVAEQSSSYNEQFF.

To note about this clonotype: Since a much larger clone is just one base distant, this may be a read error. The chain recombines TRBV20-1 with TRBJ2-3; 11 positions agree with TRBD2. The CDR3 has 15 amino acids. J lost 2 bases, V lost 3 bases, and 4 bases had no gene match. CDR1 and CDR2 from the germline V gene are DFQATT and SNEGSKA (reference sequence). CDR3 residues: CSASPTSGNTDTQYF. In nucleotides, the CDR3 is TGCAGTGCTAGCCCGACTAGCGGGAACACAGATACGCAGTATTTT.

The chain uses TRBV7-2 and TRBJ2-3; 8 nucleotides line up with TRBD2. The germline V gene has CDR1 SGHTA and CDR2 FQGNSA. The CDR3 runs to 17 residues. V lost 5 bases, J lost 2 bases, and 12 bases stayed unmatched. DNA for the CDR3: TGTGCCAGCAGCCCCCAAACTAGCGGACTTTTCACAGATACGCAGTATTTT. Its translation: CASSPQTSGLFTDTQYF.

This clonotype was seen only once. The chain uses TRBV20-1 and TRBJ1-1; no firm D call. Germline assignment: CDR1 DFQATT and CDR2 SNEGSKA (reference sequence). This CDR3 region has 14 residues. The V end was cut by 0 bases, the J end by 6 bases, with 14 bases between. CDR3 sequence reads: CSARELPFIPEAFF. The CDR3 nucleotides read TGCAGTGCTAGAGAACTCCCCTTTATCCCTGAAGCTTTCTTT.

The chain links TRBV13 to TRBJ1-2; tentatively, D is TRBD1 (5 bases). CDR1 is PRHDT, CDR2 FYEKMQ, per germline (reference sequence). This CDR3 spans 19 amino acids. Trimming cost V 2 bases and J 3 bases, with 25 bases left between them. The CDR3 sequence: CASSLSPPERGKGYYGYTF. The CDR3 coding sequence is TGTGCCAGCAGCTTAAGCCCCCCCGAACGAGGAAAGGGGTACTATGGCTACACCTTC.

This sequence joins TRBV20-1 and TRBJ2-6, with D possibly matching TRBD2 (5 bases). Germline-derived CDR1 and CDR2 are DFQATT and SNEGSKA (reference sequence). There are 15 residues in the CDR3. Trimming shortened V by 6 bases and J by 2 bases, and 14 bases separated the two germline ends. The CDR3 is CSAGLLGPGANVLTF. DNA of the CDR3: TGCAGTGCCGGACTTTTGGGTCCTGGGGCCAACGTCCTGACTTTC.

This clonotype came up a few times. The V gene is TRBV7-2, the J gene TRBJ1-6; 9 positions agree with TRBD1. The V gene's germline CDR1 is SGHTA and CDR2 FQGNSA. J lost 8 bases, V lost 5 bases, and 10 bases had no gene match. The CDR3 runs to 16 residues. Written as DNA, the CDR3 is TGTGCCAGCAGCCACGGGACAGGGAAAGTTGATTCACCCCTCCACTTT. Translating gives CASSHGTGKVDSPLHF. The full variable domain, completed using reference TRBV7-2 and TRBJ1-6, is GAGVSQSPSNKVTEKGKDVELRCDPISGHTALYWYRQSLGQGLEFLIYFQGNSAPDKSGLPSDRFSAERTGGSVSTLTIQRTQQEDSAVYLCASSHGTGKVDSPLHFGNGTRLTVT.

The chain joins TRBV11-2 to TRBJ1-1; D is perhaps TRBD1 (6 bases). This CDR3 spans 13 amino acids. Germline V CDR1 and CDR2: SGHAT, FQNNGV. Trimming stripped 8 bases from V and 0 bases from J, with 10 bases between. CDR3 sequence: CASGQTLNTEAFF. The CDR3 nucleotides are TGTGCCAGCGGACAGACGCTGAACACTGAAGCTTTCTTT.

Only a few counts were recorded for this clonotype. This rearrangement joins TRBV20-1 to TRBJ2-3; D gene uncertain. V was cut by 0 bases and J by 10 bases, with 14 bases left in between. The CDR3 sequence is 13 residues long. Looked up from germline, CDR1 is DFQATT and CDR2 is SNEGSKA (reference sequence). The CDR3 here is CSARDPRSLSQYF. CDR3 nucleotide sequence: TGCAGTGCTAGAGATCCCCGTTCCCTATCGCAGTATTTT.

The chain combines TRBV7-2 with TRBJ2-5; 13 bases align to TRBD2. V trimming: 5 bases; J trimming: 6 bases; junction bases outside the gene matches: 18. CDR3 size: 19 residues. CDR1 is SGHTA, CDR2 FQGNSA, per germline. CDR3 residues: CASSRRSGTSGNGGKTQYF. In nucleotides, the CDR3 is TGTGCCAGCAGCCGGAGATCCGGGACTAGCGGGAACGGAGGGAAGACCCAGTACTTC.

There are a few counts of this clonotype. V and J are TRBV5-4 and TRBJ2-1, with D tentatively TRBD1 or TRBD2 (5 bases each). The CDR3 covers 16 residues. Germline CDR1 is SGHNT and CDR2 is YYREEE (reference sequence). V was shortened by 7 bases and J by 2 bases, with 19 bases between the two germline ends. CDR3 protein: CASCDGGGDTYNEQFF. The CDR3 DNA reads as TGTGCCAGCTGCGATGGGGGTGGTGATACCTACAATGAGCAGTTCTTC. The full variable domain, completed using reference TRBV5-4 and TRBJ2-1, is ETGVTQSPTHLIKTRGQQVTLRCSSQSGHNTVSWYQQALGQGPQFIFQYYREEENGRGNFPPRFSGLQFPNYSSELNVNALELDDSALYLCASCDGGGDTYNEQFFGPGTRLTVL.

This clonotype has just a few counts. The chain links TRBV6-5 to TRBJ2-5, with unresolved D. V was cut by 4 bases and J by 5 bases, with 17 bases left in between. The CDR3 is 15 residues long. Per germline, CDR1 MNHEY and CDR2 SVGAGI. Written as DNA, the CDR3 is TGTGCCAGCAGTTTCGACATTTTGGGTAGGGAGACCCAGTACTTC. Its translation: CASSFDILGRETQYF.

This clonotype was picked up a small number of times. The CDR3 DNA is TGTGCCAGCAGCCCCGTTGTTAGCTCCTACAATGAGCAGTTCTTC. Residues: CASSPVVSSYNEQFF. The gene calls are TRBV7-8 and TRBJ2-1; D is unclear. CDR1 is SGHVS, CDR2 FQNEAQ, per germline. This CDR3 has 15 residues. Trimming took off 5 bases at V and 0 bases at J, with 11 bases between the two ends.

CDR3 sequence reads: CAISESFRGGAANEQFF. The CDR3 coding sequence is TGTGCCATCAGTGAGTCGTTTAGGGGGGGGGCCGCCAATGAGCAGTTCTTC. J is TRBJ2-1 and V is TRBV10-3; a possible D gene is TRBD2 (7 bases). CDR1 is ENHRY, CDR2 SYGVKD, per germline. The germline V and J ends were trimmed by 0 bases and 6 bases, with 18 bases remaining between them. This CDR3 has 17 residues.